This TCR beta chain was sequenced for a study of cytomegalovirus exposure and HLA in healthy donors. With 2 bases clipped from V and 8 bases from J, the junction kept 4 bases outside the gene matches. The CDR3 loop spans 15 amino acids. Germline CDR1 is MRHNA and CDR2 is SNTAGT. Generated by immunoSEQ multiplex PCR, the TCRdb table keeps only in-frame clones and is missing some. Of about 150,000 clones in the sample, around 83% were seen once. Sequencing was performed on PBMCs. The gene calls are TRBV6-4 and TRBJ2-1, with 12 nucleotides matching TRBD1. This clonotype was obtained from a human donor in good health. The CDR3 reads CASSDGTGGKDEQFF. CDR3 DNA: TGTGCCAGCAGTGACGGGACAGGGGGCAAAGATGAGCAGTTCTTC.